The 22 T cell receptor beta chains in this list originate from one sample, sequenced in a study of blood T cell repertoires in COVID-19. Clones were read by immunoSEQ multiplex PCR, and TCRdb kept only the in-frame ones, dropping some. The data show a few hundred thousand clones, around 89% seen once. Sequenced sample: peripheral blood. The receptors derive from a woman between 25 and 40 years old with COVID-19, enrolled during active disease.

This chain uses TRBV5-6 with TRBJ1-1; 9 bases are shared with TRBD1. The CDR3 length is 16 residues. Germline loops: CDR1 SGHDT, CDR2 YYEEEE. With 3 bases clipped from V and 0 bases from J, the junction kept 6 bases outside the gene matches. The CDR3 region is CASSSGTGRMNTEAFF. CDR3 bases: TGTGCCAGCAGCTCCGGGACAGGGCGAATGAACACTGAAGCTTTCTTT.

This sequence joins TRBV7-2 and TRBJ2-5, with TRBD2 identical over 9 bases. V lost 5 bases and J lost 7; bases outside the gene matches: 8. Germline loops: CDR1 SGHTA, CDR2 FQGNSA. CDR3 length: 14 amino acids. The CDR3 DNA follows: TGTGCCAGCAGCCCCAACGCGGGAGGGGGGACCCAGTACTTC. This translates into CASSPNAGGGTQYF.

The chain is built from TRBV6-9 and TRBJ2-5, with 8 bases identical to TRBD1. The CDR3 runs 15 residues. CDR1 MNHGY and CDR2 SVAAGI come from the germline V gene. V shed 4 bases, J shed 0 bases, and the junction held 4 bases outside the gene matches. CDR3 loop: CASSLNRGDQETQYF. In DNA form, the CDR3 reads TGTGCCAGCAGTTTGAACAGGGGGGACCAAGAGACCCAGTACTTC.

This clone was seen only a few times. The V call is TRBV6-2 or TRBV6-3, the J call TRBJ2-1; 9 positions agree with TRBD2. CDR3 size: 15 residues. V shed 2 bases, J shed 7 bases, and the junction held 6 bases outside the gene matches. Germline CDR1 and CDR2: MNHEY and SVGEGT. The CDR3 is CASSYLAGSWNEQFF. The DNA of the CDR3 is TGTGCCAGCAGTTACCTAGCGGGGTCTTGGAATGAGCAGTTCTTC.

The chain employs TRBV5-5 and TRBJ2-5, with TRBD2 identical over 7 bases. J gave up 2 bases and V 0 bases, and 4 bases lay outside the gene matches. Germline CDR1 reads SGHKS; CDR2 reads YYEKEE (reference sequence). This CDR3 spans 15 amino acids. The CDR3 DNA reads TGTGCCAGCAGCTTGGATGGGGGGGAACAAGAGACCCAGTACTTC. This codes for CASSLDGGEQETQYF.

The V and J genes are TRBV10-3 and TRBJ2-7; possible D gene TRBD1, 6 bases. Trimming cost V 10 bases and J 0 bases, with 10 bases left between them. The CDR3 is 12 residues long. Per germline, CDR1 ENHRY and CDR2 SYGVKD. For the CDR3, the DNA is TGTGCCACCAGGGACATCTCCTACGAGCAGTACTTC. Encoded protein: CATRDISYEQYF.

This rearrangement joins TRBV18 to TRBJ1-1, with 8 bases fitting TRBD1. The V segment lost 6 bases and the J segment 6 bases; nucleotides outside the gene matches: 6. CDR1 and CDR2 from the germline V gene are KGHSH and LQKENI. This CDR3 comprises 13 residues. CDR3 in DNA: TGTGCCAGCTCCATCGACAGGGGACCTGAAGCTTTCTTT. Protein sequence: CASSIDRGPEAFF. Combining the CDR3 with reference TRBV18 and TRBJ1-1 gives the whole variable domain NAGVMQNPRHLVRRRGQEARLRCSPMKGHSHVYWYRQLPEEGLKFMVYLQKENIIDESGMPKERFSAEFPKEGPSILRIQQVVRGDSAAYFCASSIDRGPEAFFGQGTRLTVV.

CDR3 amino acids: CASIFPGSDIQYF. The CDR3 nucleotides read TGTGCCAGCATCTTCCCGGGGTCAGACATTCAGTACTTC. The chain combines TRBV2 with TRBJ2-4; a possible D gene is TRBD2 (5 bases). V was pared by 7 bases and J by 8 bases, with 15 bases between. The CDR3 extends over 13 amino acids. Germline assignment: CDR1 SNHLY and CDR2 FYNNEI. Complete variable domain (other parts from reference TRBV2 and TRBJ2-4): EPEVTQTPSHQVTQMGQEVILRCVPISNHLYFYWYRQILGQKVEFLVSFYNNEISEKSEIFDDQFSVERPDGSNFTLKIRSTKLEDSAMYFCASIFPGSDIQYFGAGTRLSVL.

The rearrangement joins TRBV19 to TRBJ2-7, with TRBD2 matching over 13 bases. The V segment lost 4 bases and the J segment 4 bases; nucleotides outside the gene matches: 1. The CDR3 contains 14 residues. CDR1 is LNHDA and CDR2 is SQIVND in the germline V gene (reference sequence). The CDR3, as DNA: TGTGCCAGTAGTACGACTAGCGGGAGGTACGAGCAGTACGTC. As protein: CASSTTSGRYEQYV.

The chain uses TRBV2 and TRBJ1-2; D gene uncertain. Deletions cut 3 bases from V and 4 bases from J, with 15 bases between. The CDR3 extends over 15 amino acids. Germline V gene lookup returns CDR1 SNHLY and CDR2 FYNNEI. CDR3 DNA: TGTGCCAGCAGTGAGCGGGCGCCCGCGGGCTATGGCTACACCTTC. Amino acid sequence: CASSERAPAGYGYTF.

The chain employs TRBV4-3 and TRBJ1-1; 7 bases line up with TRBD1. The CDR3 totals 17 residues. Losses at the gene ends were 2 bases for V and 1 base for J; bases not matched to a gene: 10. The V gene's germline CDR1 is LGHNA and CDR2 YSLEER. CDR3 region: CASSQRQGGLWNTEAFF. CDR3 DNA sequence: TGCGCCAGCAGCCAAAGGCAGGGGGGCTTGTGGAACACTGAAGCTTTCTTT.

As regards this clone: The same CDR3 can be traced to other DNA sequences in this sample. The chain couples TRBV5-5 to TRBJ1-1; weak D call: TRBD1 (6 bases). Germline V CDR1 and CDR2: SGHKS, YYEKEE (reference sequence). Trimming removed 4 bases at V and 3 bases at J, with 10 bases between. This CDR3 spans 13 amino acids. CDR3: CASSLQGDTEAFF. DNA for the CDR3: TGTGCCAGCAGCCTACAGGGCGACACTGAAGCTTTCTTT.

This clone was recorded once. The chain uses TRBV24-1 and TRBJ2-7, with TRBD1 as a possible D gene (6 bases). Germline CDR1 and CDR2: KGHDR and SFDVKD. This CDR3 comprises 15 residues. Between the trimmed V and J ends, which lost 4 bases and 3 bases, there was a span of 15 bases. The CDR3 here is CATSDPNRDLYEQYF. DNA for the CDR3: TGTGCCACCAGTGACCCAAACAGGGACCTCTACGAGCAGTACTTC.

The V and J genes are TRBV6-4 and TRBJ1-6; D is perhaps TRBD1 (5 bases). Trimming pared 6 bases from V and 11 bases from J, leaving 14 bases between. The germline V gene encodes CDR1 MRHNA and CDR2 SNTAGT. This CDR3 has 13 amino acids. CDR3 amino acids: CASRAGERAPLHF. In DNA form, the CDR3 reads TGTGCCAGCAGGGCGGGGGAAAGGGCACCCCTCCACTTT.

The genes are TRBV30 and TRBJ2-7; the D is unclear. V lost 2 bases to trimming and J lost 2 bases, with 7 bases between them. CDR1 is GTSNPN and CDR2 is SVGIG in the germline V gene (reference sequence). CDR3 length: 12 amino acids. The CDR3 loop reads CAWSLLPYEQYV. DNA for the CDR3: TGTGCCTGGAGTCTACTACCCTACGAGCAGTACGTC.

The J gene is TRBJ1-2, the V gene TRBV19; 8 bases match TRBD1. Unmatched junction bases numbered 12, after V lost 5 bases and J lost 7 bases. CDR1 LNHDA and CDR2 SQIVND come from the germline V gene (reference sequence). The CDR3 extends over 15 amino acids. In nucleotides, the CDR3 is TGTGCCAGTAGTGCAGGACAGGGATCGATCGGTGGCTACACCTTC. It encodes CASSAGQGSIGGYTF.

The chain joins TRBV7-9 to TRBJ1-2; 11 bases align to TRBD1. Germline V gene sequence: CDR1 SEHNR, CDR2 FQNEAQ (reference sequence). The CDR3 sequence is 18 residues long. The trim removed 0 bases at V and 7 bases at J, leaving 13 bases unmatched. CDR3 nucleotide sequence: TGTGCCAGCAGCTTAGCGCCGGACAGGGGGCGCGGCGGGGGTGGCTACACCTTC. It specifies CASSLAPDRGRGGGGYTF.

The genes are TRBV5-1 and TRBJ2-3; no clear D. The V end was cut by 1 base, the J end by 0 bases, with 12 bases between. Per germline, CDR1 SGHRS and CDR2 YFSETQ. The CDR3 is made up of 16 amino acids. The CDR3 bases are TGCGCCAGCAGCTTGCCGACTTCAGTTAGCACAGATACGCAGTATTTT. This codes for CASSLPTSVSTDTQYF. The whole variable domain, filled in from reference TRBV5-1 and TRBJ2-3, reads KAGVTQTPRYLIKTRGQQVTLSCSPISGHRSVSWYQQTPGQGLQFLFEYFSETQRNKGNFPGRFSGRQFSNSRSEMNVSTLELGDSALYLCASSLPTSVSTDTQYFGPGTRLTVL.

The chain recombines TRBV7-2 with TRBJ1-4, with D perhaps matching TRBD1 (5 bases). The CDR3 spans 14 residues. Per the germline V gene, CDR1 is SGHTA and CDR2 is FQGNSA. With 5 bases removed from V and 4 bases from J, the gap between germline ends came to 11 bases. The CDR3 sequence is CASSPDSFNEKLFF. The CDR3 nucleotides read TGTGCCAGCAGCCCCGACAGTTTTAATGAAAAACTGTTTTTT.

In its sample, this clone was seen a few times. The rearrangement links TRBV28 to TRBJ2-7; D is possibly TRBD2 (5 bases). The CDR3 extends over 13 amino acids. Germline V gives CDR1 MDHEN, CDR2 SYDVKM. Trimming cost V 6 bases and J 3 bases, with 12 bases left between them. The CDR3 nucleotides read TGTGCCAGCAGCCGGAATCGGGGCTACGAGCAGTACTTC. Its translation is CASSRNRGYEQYF.

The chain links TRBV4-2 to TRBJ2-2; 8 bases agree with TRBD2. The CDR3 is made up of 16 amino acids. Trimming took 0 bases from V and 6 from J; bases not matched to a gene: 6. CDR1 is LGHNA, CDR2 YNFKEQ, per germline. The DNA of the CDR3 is TGTGCCAGCAGCCAAGATAGGACTAGCACAGCCGGGGAGCTGTTTTTT. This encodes CASSQDRTSTAGELFF.

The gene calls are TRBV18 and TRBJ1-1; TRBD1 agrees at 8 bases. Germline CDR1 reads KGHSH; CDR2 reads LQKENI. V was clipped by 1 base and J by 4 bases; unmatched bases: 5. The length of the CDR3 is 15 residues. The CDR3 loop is CASSPLQGEGTEAFF. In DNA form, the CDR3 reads TGTGCCAGCTCACCACTACAGGGGGAGGGCACTGAAGCTTTCTTT.